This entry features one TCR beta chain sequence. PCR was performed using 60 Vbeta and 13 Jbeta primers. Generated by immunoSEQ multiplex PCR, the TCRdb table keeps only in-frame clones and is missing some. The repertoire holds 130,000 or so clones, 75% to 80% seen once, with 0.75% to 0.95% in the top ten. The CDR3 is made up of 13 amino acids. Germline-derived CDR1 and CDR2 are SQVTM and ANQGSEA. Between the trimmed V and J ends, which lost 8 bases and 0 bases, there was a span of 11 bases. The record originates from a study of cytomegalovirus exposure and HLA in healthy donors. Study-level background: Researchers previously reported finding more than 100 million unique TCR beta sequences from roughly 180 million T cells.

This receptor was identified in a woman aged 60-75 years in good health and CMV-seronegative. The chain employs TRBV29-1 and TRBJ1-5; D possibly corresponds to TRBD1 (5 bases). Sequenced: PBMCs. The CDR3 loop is CSLDSYSNQPQHF. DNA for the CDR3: TGCAGCCTAGACAGTTATAGCAATCAGCCCCAGCATTTT.